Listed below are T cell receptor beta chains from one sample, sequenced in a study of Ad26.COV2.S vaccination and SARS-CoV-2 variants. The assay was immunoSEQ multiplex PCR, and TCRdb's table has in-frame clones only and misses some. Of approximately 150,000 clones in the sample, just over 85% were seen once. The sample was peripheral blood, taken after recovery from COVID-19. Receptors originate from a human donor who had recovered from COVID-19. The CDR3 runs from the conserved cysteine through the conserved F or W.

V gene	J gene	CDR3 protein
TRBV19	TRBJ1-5	CASSFRGGGGSNQPQHF
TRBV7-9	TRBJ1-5	CASSDRSGTDQPQHF
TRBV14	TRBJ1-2	CASSQDRSNYGYTF
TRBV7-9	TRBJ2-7	CASSFSALYEQYF
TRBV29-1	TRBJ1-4	CSVERLGRETLFF
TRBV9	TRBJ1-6	CASSVGGEHSPLHF
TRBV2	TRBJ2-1	CAILPGLAGVSSYNEQFF
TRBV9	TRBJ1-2	CASSGAGKYGYTF
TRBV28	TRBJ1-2	CASRLGQNYGYTF
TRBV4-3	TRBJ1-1	CASSQSPTGRDTEAFF
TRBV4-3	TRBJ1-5	CASSQDLRGSNQPQHF
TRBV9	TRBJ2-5	CASSPAPQETQYF
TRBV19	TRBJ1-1	CASSVSGTTEAFF
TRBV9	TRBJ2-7	CASSASGTTYEQYF
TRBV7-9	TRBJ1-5	CASSKTNQPQHF
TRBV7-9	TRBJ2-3	CASSPYILPGLKNTDTQYF
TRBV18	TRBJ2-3	CASSPPSDTQYF
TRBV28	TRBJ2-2	CASSPPLNTGELFF
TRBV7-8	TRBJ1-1	CASSSGGRGSNTEAFF
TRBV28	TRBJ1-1	CASRETEGPAGTEAFF
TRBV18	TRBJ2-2	CASSPGRGRNTGELFF
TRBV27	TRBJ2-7	CASSSPGQGGYEQYF
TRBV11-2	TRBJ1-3	CASSSGRGGQWNTIYF
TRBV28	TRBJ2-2	CASTATGVLNTGELFF
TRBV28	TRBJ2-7	CASRPSGGVVSYEQYF
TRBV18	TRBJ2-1	CASSGGESYNEQFF
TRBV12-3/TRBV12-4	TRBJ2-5	CASSRQGGETQYF
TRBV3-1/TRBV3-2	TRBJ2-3	CASSQEWDRETDTQYF
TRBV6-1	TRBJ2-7	CASSEPLYGLYEQYF
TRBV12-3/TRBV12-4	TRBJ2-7	CASTYTGGNEQYF
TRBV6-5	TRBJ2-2	CASSYSKEEGTGELFF
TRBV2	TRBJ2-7	CASISGPYEQYF
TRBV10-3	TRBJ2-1	CAMGQGVGEQFF
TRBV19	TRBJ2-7	CASSQGQVEQYF
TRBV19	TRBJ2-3	CASSPRGDTQYF
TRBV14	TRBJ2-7	CASSQGAGYEQYF
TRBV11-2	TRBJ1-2	CASSLAGRPDGYTF
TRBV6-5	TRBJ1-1	CASSLDQGIAEAFF
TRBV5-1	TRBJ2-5	CASSLDAGRVQETQYF
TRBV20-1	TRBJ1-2	CSATTRDGYTF
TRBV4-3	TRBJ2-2	CASSQETGTGELFF
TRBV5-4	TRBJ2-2	CASSLNPGTGELFF
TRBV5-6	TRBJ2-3	CASSLGHSGGDSDTQYF
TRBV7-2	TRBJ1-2	CASSTYGADGYTF
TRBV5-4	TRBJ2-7	CASSSGGQILSYEQYF
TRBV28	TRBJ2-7	CASTGSYEQYF
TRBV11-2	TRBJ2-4	CASSLDKGSNIQYF
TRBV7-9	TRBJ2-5	CASSLQGNQETQYF
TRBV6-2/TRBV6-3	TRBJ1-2	CASSFRDRGVNGYTF
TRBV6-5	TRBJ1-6	CASSSRGQGNSPLHF